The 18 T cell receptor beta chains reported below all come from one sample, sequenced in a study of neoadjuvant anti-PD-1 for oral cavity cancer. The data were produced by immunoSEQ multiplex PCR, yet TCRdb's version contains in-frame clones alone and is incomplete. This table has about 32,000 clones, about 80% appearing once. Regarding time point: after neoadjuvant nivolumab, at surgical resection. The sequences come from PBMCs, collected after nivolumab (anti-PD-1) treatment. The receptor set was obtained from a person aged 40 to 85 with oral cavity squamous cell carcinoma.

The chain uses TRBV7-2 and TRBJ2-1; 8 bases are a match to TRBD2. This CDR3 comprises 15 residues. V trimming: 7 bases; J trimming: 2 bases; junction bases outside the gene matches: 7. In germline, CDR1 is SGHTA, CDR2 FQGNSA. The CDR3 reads CASTKAGVTYNEQFF. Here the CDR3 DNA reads TGTGCCAGCACAAAAGCGGGGGTCACCTACAATGAGCAGTTCTTC.

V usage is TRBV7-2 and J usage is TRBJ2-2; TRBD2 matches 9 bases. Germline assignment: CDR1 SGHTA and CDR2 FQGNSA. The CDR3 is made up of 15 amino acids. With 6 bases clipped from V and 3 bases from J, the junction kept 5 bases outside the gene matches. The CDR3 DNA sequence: TGTGCCAGCAGAGAGACTAGCGGATACACCGGGGAGCTGTTTTTT. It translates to CASRETSGYTGELFF. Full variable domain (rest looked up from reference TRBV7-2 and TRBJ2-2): GAGVSQSPSNKVTEKGKDVELRCDPISGHTALYWYRQSLGQGLEFLIYFQGNSAPDKSGLPSDRFSAERTGGSVSTLTIQRTQQEDSAVYLCASRETSGYTGELFFGEGSRLTVL.

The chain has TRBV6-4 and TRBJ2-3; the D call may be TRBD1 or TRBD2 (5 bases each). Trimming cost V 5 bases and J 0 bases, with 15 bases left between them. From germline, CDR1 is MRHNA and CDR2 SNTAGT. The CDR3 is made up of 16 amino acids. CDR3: CASSTMPGLSTDTQYF. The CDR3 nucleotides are TGTGCCAGCAGTACCATGCCGGGGCTTAGCACAGATACGCAGTATTTT.

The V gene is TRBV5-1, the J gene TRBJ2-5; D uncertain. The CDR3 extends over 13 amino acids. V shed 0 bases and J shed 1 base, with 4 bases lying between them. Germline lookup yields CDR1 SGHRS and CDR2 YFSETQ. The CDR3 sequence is CASSLGGQETQYF. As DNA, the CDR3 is TGCGCCAGCAGCTTGGGGGGCCAAGAGACCCAGTACTTC.

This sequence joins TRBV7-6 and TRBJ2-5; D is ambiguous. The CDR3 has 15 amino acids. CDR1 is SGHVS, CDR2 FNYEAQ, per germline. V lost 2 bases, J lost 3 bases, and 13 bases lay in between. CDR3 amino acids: CASSLFGSAEETQYF. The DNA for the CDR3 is TGTGCCAGCAGCTTATTTGGGTCAGCCGAAGAGACCCAGTACTTC. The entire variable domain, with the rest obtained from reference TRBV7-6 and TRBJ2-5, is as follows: GAGVSQSPRYKVTKRGQDVALRCDPISGHVSLYWYRQALGQGPEFLTYFNYEAQQDKSGLPNDRFSAERPEGSISTLTIQRTEQRDSAMYRCASSLFGSAEETQYFGPGTRLLVL.

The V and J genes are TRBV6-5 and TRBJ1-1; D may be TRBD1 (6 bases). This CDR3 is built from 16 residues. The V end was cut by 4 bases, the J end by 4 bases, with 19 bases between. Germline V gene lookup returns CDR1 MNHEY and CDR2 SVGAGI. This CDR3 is CASSSHALRGGTEAFF. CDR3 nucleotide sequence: TGTGCCAGCAGTTCGCACGCCCTCAGGGGAGGCACTGAAGCTTTCTTT.

CDR3 amino acids: CASSVEASGASNTQYF. The DNA of the CDR3 is TGTGCCAGCAGCGTAGAGGCTAGCGGGGCAAGTAATACGCAGTATTTT. The rearrangement joins TRBV9 to TRBJ2-3; 9 bases fit TRBD2. The germline gives CDR1 SGDLS, CDR2 YYNGEE. The J segment lost 7 bases and the V segment lost 0 bases, leaving 9 bases of the junction unmatched. The CDR3 is 16 amino acids. Based on the CDR3 plus reference TRBV9 and TRBJ2-3, the full variable domain is DSGVTQTPKHLITATGQRVTLRCSPRSGDLSVYWYQQSLDQGLQFLIQYYNGEERAKGNILERFSAQQFPDLHSELNLSSLELGDSALYFCASSVEASGASNTQYFGPGTRLTVL.

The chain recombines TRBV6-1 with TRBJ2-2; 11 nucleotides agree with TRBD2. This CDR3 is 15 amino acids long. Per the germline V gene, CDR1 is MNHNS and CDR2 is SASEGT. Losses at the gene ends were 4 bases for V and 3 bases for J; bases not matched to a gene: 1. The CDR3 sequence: CASSVSGGDTGELFF. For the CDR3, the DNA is TGTGCCAGCAGTGTTAGCGGGGGGGACACCGGGGAGCTGTTTTTT.

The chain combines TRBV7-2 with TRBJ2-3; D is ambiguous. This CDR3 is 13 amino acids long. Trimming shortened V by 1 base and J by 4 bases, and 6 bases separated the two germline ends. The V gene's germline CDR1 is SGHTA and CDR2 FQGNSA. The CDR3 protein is CASSLDRSDTQYF. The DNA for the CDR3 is TGTGCCAGCAGCTTAGACAGATCAGATACGCAGTATTTT.

CDR3 DNA sequence: TGTGCCAGCAGTGAAAGGTCCGGTCGTAATCAGCCCCAGCATTTT. This encodes CASSERSGRNQPQHF. V and J are TRBV2 and TRBJ1-5; D uncertain. V lost 2 bases, J lost 4 bases, and 12 bases lay in between. CDR3 size: 15 residues. The V gene's germline CDR1 is SNHLY and CDR2 FYNNEI. Supplemented by reference TRBV2 and TRBJ1-5, the full variable domain reads EPEVTQTPSHQVTQMGQEVILRCVPISNHLYFYWYRQILGQKVEFLVSFYNNEISEKSEIFDDQFSVERPDGSNFTLKIRSTKLEDSAMYFCASSERSGRNQPQHFGDGTRLSIL.

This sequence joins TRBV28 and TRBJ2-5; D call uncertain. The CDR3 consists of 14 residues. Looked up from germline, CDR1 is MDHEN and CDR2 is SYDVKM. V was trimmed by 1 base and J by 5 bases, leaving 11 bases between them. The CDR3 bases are TGTGCCAGCAGTTTATTTTCCAGCTTCGAGACCCAGTACTTC. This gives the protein CASSLFSSFETQYF.

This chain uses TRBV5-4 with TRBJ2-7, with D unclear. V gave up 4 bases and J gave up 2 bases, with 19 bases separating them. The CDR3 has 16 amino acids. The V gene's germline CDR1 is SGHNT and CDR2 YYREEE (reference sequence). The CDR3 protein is CASSAKDTKITYEQYF. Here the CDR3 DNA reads TGTGCCAGCAGCGCAAAAGACACCAAGATAACCTACGAGCAGTACTTC.

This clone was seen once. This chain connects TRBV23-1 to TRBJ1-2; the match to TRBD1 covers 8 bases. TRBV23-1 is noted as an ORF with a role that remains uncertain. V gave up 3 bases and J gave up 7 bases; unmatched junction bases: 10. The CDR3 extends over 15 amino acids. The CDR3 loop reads CASSHPDRDPAGYTF. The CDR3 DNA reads TGCGCCAGCAGTCATCCGGACAGGGATCCTGCTGGCTACACCTTC.

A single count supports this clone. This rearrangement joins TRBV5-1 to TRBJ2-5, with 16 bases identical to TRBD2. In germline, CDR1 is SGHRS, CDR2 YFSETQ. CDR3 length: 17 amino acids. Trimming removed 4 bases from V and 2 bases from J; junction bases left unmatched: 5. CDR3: CASSKGLAGGRQETQYF. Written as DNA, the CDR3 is TGCGCCAGCAGCAAGGGACTAGCGGGGGGGCGTCAAGAGACCCAGTACTTC.

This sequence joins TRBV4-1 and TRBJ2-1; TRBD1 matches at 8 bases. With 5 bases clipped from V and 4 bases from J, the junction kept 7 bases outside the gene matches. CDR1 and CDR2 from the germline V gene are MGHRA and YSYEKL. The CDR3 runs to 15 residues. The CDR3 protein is CASSSRDRRYNEQFF. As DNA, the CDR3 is TGCGCCAGCAGCTCCCGGGACAGGCGTTACAATGAGCAGTTCTTC.

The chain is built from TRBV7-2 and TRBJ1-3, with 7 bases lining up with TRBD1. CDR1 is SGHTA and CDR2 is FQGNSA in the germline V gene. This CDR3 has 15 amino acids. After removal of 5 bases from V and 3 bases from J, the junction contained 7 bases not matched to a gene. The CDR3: CASSAQTGFGNTIYF. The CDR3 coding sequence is TGTGCCAGCAGCGCCCAGACAGGGTTTGGAAACACCATATATTTT.

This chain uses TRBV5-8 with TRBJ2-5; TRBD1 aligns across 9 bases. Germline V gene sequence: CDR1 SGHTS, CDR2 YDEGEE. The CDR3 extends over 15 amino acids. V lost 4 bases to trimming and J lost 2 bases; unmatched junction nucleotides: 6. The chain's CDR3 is CASSRGQGGQETQYF. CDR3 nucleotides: TGTGCCAGCAGCAGGGGACAGGGAGGTCAAGAGACCCAGTACTTC.

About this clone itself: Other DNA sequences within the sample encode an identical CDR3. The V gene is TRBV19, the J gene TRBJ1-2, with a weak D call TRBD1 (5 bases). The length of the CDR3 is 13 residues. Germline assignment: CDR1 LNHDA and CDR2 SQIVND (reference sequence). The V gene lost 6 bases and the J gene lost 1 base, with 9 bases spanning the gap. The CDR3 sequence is CASSPQGNYGYTF. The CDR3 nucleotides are TGTGCCAGTAGCCCCCAGGGTAACTATGGCTACACCTTC.